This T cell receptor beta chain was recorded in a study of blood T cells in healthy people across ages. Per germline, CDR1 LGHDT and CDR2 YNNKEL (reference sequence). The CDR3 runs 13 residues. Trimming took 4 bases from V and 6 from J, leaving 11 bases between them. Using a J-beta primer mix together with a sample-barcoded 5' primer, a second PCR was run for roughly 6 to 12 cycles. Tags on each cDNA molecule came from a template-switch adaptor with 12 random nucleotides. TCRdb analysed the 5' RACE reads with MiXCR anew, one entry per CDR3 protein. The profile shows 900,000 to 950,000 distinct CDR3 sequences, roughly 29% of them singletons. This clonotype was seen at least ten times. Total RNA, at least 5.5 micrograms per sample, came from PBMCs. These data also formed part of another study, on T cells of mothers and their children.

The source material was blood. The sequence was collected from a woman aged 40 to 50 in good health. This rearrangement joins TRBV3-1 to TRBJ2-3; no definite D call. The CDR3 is CASSRDDRDTQYF. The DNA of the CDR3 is TGTGCCAGCAGCCGAGACGATAGGGATACGCAGTATTTT.